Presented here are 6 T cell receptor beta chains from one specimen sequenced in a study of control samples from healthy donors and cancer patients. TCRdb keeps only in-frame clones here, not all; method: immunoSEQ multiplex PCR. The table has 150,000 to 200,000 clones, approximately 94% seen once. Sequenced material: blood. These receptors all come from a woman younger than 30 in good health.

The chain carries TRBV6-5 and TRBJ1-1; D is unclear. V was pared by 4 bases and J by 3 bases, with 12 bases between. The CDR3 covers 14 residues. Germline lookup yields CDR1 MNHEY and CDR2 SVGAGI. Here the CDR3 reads CASSFRPEDTEAFF. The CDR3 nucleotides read TGTGCCAGCAGTTTTCGACCGGAAGACACTGAAGCTTTCTTT.

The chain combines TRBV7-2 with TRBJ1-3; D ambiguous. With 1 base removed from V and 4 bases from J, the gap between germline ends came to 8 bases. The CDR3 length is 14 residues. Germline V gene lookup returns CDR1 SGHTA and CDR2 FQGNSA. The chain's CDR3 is CASSLGGPGNTIYF. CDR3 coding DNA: TGTGCCAGCAGCTTAGGAGGGCCCGGAAACACCATATATTTT.

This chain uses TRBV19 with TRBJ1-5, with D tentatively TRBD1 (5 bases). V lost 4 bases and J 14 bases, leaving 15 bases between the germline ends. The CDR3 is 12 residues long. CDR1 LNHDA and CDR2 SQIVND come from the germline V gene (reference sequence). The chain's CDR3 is CASSTGTLAKHF. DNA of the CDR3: TGTGCCAGTAGTACCGGGACCCTGGCGAAGCATTTT.

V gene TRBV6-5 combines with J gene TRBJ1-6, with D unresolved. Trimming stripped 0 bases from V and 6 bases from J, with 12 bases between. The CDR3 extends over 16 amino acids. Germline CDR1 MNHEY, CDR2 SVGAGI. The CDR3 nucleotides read TGTGCCAGCAGTTACTCTTCGACACCTATTAATTCACCCCTCCACTTT. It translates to CASSYSSTPINSPLHF.

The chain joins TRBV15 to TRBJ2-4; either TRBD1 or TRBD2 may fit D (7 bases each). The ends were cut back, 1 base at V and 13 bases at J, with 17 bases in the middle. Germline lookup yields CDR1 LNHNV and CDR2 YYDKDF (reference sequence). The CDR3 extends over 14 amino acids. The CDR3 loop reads CATSRASPGGAQYF. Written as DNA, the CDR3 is TGTGCCACCAGCAGAGCATCCCCAGGGGGGGCACAGTACTTC.

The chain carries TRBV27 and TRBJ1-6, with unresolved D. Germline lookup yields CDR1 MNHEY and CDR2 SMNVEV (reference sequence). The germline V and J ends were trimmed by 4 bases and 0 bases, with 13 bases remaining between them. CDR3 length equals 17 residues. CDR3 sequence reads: CASSSMDRGSYNSPLHF. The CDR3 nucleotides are TGTGCCAGCAGTTCCATGGATCGGGGCTCCTATAATTCACCCCTCCACTTT.